The 15 T cell receptor beta chains in this list originate from one sample, sequenced in a study of T-cell memory formation after mild COVID-19. MiXCR, applied by TCRdb to the 5' RACE reads, yields one record per CDR3 protein. In the table there are hundreds of thousands of distinct CDR3 sequences, 16% of which are singletons. Sequencing was carried out using PBMCs or a T cell subset sorted from them (not recorded which). The receptors derive from a young man who had mild COVID-19 (a few samples of this study predate the infection). Cell type and time point are not known.

By frequency in the sample, this clonotype is medium-sized. V is TRBV7-9 and J is TRBJ1-5; D is ambiguous. V was pared by 5 bases and J by 0 bases, with 17 bases between. Germline V CDR1 and CDR2: SEHNR, FQNEAQ (reference sequence). This CDR3 contains 17 residues. The chain's CDR3 is CASSRYEGGYSNQPQHF. CDR3 bases: TGTGCCAGCAGCCGTTACGAGGGCGGTTATAGCAATCAGCCCCAGCATTTT.

The V gene is TRBV15, the J gene TRBJ1-5; D not certain. The CDR3 runs 12 residues. Trimming removed 9 bases at V and 7 bases at J, with 13 bases between. Germline CDR1 is LNHNV and CDR2 is YYDKDF (reference sequence). In nucleotides, the CDR3 is TGTGCCACTAACTCTGGCGGGCAGCCCCAGCATTTT. Amino acid sequence: CATNSGGQPQHF.

This clonotype was observed a handful of times. J is TRBJ2-3 and V is TRBV4-2; D remains ambiguous. Per the germline V gene, CDR1 is LGHNA and CDR2 is YNFKEQ. The V end was cut by 0 bases, the J end by 7 bases, with 5 bases between. The CDR3 contains 12 residues. CDR3 nucleotide sequence: TGTGCCAGCAGCCAAGAAGGGAATACGCAGTATTTT. Translation gives CASSQEGNTQYF.

This sequence joins TRBV4-3 and TRBJ2-3, with D possibly TRBD2 on 5 matching bases. Trimming removed 4 bases at V and 0 bases at J, with 5 bases between. Germline-derived CDR1 and CDR2 are LGHNA and YSLEER. The CDR3 covers 13 residues. For the CDR3, the DNA is TGCGCCAGCAGCCGGGAGAGCACAGATACGCAGTATTTT. It encodes CASSRESTDTQYF.

This clonotype was counted only a few times. The chain links TRBV4-1 to TRBJ2-7; no firm D call. The CDR3 has 16 amino acids. Trimming took off 0 bases at V and 3 bases at J, with 15 bases between the two ends. Germline CDR1 MGHRA, CDR2 YSYEKL. The CDR3 DNA reads as TGCGCCAGCAGCCAAGAAACCGGTAGTCCGGTCTACGAGCAGTACTTC. It yields the protein CASSQETGSPVYEQYF.

A few counts support this clonotype. The chain has TRBV7-9 and TRBJ1-2, with 9 bases that match TRBD1. The germline gives CDR1 SEHNR, CDR2 FQNEAQ (reference sequence). The CDR3 is made up of 15 amino acids. J lost 6 bases, V lost 3 bases, and 8 bases had no gene match. CDR3 in amino acids: CASSLGDRDPHGYTF. CDR3 nucleotides: TGTGCCAGCAGCTTGGGGGACAGGGACCCACATGGCTACACCTTC.

This clonotype turned up a few times. The chain uses TRBV6-4 and TRBJ2-4; no clear D gene. Trimming left V 0 bases short and J 8 bases short, with 5 bases between. CDR3 size: 12 residues. Germline CDR1 MRHNA, CDR2 SNTAGT. Here the CDR3 DNA reads TGTGCCAGCAGTGACTCTGGGGACATTCAGTACTTC. It yields the protein CASSDSGDIQYF.

This clonotype was seen more than once but under ten times. The chain combines TRBV6-2 or TRBV6-3 with TRBJ2-7; 9 positions match TRBD1. The V segment lost 6 bases and the J segment 3 bases; nucleotides outside the gene matches: 3. CDR1 is MNHEY and CDR2 is SVGEGT in the germline V gene. This CDR3 has 13 amino acids. The CDR3 coding sequence is TGTGCCAGCAGGGAGACAGGGGGCTACGAGCAGTACTTC. Translating gives CASRETGGYEQYF.

The chain couples TRBV7-9 to TRBJ2-2; possibly TRBD1 for D (5 bases). The V gene lost 5 bases and the J gene lost 6 bases, with 19 bases spanning the gap. Germline V CDR1 and CDR2: SEHNR, FQNEAQ (reference sequence). The CDR3 has 16 amino acids. The CDR3 sequence is CASSPPLGRDSGELFF. CDR3 nucleotides: TGTGCCAGCAGCCCCCCCCTGGGGCGTGATTCCGGGGAGCTGTTTTTT.

The genes are TRBV4-3 and TRBJ1-6, with D unclear. In germline, CDR1 is LGHNA, CDR2 YSLEER. V lost 4 bases and J 7 bases, leaving 20 bases between the germline ends. The CDR3 loop spans 17 amino acids. As DNA, the CDR3 is TGCGCCAGCAGCCCGTCAGAGAGCGCTTGGACCAATTCACCCCTCCACTTT. Its protein is CASSPSESAWTNSPLHF.

The V call is TRBV5-1, the J call TRBJ2-5; the match to TRBD2 covers 8 bases. After removal of 1 base from V and 3 bases from J, the junction contained 5 bases not matched to a gene. Germline assignment: CDR1 SGHRS and CDR2 YFSETQ. CDR3 length: 15 residues. CDR3 nucleotide sequence: TGCGCCAGCAGCTTGCTCGGGGGGGCAGAAGAGACCCAGTACTTC. This sequence encodes CASSLLGGAEETQYF.

In this sample, this clonotype turned up a few times. J is TRBJ2-1 and V is TRBV21-1; the table's D call of TRBD2 was not tested on the DNA. TRBV21-1 constitutes a pseudogene. The CDR3 covers 16 residues. CDR3 amino acids: CASSKAPSGSYNEQFF. CDR3 DNA: TGTGCCAGCAGCAAAGCACCCTCTGGTTCCTACAATGAGCAGTTCTTC.

This clonotype is medium-sized in the sample. V gene TRBV28 combines with J gene TRBJ2-5, with D maybe TRBD1 (6 bases). The CDR3 is 13 amino acids. V was clipped by 6 bases and J by 3 bases, with 11 bases between them. CDR1 MDHEN and CDR2 SYDVKM come from the germline V gene. CDR3 bases: TGTGCCAGCAGGCCACAGGGAAAAGAGACCCAGTACTTC. Translating gives CASRPQGKETQYF.

The gene calls are TRBV9 and TRBJ1-2; no firm D call. Germline lookup yields CDR1 SGDLS and CDR2 YYNGEE. Trimming cost V 0 bases and J 10 bases, with 19 bases left between them. This CDR3 has 15 amino acids. DNA of the CDR3: TGTGCCAGCAGCGTAGGTCCAGCAACCATCCCGGTCTACACCTTC. This translates into CASSVGPATIPVYTF.

The chain is built from TRBV29-1 and TRBJ1-1; no firm D call. V lost 8 bases and J lost 1, with 5 bases in between. The length of the CDR3 is 10 residues. The germline V gene has CDR1 SQVTM and CDR2 ANQGSEA. In nucleotides, the CDR3 is TGCAGCACCCAGAACACTGAAGCTTTCTTT. Translated, it gives CSTQNTEAFF.